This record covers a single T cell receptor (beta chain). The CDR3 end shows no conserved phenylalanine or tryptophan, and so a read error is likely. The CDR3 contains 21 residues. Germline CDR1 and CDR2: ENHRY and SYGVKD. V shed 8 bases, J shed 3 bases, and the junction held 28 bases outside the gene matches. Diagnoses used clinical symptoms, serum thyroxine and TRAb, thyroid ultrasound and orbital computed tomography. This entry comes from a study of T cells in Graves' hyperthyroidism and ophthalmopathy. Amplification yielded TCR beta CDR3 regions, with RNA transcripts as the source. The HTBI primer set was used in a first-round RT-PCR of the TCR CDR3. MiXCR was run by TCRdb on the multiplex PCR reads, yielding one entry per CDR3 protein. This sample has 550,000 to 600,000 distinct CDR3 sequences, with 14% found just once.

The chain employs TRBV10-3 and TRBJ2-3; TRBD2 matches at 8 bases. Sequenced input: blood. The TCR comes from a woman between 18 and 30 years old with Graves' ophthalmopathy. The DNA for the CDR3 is TGTGCCATCGGGGGTTGGCAGCCGGGAGGGCCGGAACGGGTGAATACAGATACGCAGTATTCT. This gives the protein CAIGGWQPGGPERVNTDTQYS.